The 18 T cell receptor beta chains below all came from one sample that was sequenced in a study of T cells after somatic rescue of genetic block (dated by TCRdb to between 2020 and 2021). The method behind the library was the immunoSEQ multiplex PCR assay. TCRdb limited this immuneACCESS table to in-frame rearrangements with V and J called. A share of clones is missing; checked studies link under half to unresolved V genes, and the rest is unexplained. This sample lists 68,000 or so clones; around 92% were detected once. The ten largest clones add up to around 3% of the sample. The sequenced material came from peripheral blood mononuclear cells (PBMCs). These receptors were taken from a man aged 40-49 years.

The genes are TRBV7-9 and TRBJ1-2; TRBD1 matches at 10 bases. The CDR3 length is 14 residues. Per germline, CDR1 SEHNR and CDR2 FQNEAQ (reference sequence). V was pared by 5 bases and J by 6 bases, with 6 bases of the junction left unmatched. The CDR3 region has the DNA TGTGCCAGCAGCGGTGGGACAGGGGTAAATGGCTACACCTTC. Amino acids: CASSGGTGVNGYTF.

The CDR3 region has the DNA TGTGCCAGCAGCTTAGGCGGAAGTCACAATGAGCAGTTCTTC. Amino acid sequence: CASSLGGSHNEQFF. This chain connects TRBV7-9 to TRBJ2-1; no definite D call. The germline gives CDR1 SEHNR, CDR2 FQNEAQ (reference sequence). V lost 1 base and J lost 5, with 9 bases in between. The length of the CDR3 is 14 residues.

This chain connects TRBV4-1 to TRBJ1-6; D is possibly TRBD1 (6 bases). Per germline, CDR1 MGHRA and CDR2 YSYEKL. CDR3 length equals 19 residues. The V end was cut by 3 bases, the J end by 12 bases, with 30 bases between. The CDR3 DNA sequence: TGCGCCAGCAGCCACGACGGAGGACGGAGAACCAAAGGGGGGAGACCCCTCCACTTT. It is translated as CASSHDGGRRTKGGRPLHF.

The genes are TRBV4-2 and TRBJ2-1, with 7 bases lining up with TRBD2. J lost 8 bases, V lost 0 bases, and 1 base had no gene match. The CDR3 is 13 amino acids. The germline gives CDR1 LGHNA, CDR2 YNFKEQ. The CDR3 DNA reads TGTGCCAGCAGCCAAGAACTAGCGTATGAGCAGTTCTTC. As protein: CASSQELAYEQFF.

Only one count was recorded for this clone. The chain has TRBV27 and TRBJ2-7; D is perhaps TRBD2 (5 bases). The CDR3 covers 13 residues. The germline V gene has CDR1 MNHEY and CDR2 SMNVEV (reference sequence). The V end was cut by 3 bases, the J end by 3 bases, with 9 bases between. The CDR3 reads CASSFGSFYEQYF. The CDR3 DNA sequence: TGTGCCAGCAGTTTTGGGAGTTTCTACGAGCAGTACTTC.

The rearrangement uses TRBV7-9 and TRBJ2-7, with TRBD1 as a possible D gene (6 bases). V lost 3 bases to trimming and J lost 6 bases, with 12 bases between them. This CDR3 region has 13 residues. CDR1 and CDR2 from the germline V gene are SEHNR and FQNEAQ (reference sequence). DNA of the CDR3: TGTGCCAGCAGCTTTTACAGGGCGGCCGAGCAGTACTTC. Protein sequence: CASSFYRAAEQYF.

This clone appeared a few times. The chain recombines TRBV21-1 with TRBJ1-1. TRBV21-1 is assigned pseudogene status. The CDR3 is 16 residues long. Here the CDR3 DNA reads TGTGCCAGCATACGCTGCCGTGGCGGGAAATACACTGAAGCTTTCTTT. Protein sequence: CASIRCRGGKYTEAFF.

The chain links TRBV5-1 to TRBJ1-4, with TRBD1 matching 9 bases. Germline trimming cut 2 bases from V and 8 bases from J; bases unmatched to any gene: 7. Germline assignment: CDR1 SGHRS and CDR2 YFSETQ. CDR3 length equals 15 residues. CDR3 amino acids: CASSFGTGRSEKLFF. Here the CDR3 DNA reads TGCGCCAGCAGCTTTGGGACAGGGAGGAGCGAAAAACTGTTTTTT.

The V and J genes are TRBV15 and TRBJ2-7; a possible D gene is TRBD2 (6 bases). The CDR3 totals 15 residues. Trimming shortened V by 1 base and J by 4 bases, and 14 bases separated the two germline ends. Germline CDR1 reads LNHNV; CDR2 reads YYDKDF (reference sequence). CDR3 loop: CATSRVVGGEYEQYF. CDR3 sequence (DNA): TGTGCCACCAGCAGAGTTGTGGGGGGAGAGTACGAGCAGTACTTC.

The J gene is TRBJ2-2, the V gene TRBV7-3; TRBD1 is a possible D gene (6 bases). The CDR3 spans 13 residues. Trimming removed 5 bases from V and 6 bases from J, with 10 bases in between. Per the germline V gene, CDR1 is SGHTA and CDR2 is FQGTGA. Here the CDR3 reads CASSDSGAGELFF. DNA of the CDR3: TGTGCCAGCAGCGACTCAGGGGCCGGGGAGCTGTTTTTT.

CDR3 DNA sequence: TGTGCCAGCAGTTTAACGGGAAGCTACAATGAGCAGTTCTTC. Translating gives CASSLTGSYNEQFF. The chain is built from TRBV6-5 and TRBJ2-1; a weak D match, TRBD2 (5 bases). V dropped 4 bases and J dropped 3 bases, with 10 bases sitting between them. This CDR3 is 14 amino acids long. The germline V gene has CDR1 MNHEY and CDR2 SVGAGI.

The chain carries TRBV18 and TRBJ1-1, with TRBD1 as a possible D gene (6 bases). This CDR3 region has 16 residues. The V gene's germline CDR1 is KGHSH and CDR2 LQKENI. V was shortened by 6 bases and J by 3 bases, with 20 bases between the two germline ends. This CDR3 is CASSPPGHQRDTEAFF. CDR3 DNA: TGTGCCAGCTCCCCGCCGGGACACCAAAGGGACACTGAAGCTTTCTTT.

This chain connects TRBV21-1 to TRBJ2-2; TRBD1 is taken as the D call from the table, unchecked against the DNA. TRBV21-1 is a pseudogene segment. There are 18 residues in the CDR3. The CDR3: CASSKETLLDRRIGELFF. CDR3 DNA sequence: TGTGCCAGCAGCAAAGAAACCCTACTTGACAGACGGATCGGGGAGCTGTTTTTT.

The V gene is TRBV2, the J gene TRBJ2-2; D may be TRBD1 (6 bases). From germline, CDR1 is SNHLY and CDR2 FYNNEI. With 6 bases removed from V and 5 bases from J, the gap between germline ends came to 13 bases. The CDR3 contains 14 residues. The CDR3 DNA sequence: TGTGCCAGCAGCGCCATGGGGACAACCGGGGAGCTGTTTTTT. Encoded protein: CASSAMGTTGELFF.

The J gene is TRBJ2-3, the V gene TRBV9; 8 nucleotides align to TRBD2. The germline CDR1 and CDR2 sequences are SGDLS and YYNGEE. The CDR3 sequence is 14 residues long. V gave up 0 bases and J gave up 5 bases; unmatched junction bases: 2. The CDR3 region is CASSVALAGDTQYF. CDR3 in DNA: TGTGCCAGCAGCGTAGCGCTAGCGGGAGATACGCAGTATTTT.

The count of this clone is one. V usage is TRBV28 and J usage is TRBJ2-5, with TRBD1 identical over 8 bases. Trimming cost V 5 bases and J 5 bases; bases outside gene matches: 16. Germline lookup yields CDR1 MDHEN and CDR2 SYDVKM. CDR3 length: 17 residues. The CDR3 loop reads CASSPPVRGRLRETQYF. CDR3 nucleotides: TGTGCCAGCAGTCCGCCAGTCAGGGGGCGCCTACGGGAGACCCAGTACTTC.

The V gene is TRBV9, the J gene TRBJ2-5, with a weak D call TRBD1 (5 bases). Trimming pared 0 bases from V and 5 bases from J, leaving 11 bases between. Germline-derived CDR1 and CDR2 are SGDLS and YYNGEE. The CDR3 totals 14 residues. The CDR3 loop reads CASSVGGSQETQYF. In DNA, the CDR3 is TGTGCCAGCAGCGTAGGGGGCAGTCAGGAGACCCAGTACTTC.

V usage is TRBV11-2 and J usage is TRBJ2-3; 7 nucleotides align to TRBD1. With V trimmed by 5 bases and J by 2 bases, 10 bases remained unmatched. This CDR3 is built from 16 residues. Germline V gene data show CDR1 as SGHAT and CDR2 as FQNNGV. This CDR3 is CASSPGTALITDTQYF. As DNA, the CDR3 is TGTGCCAGCAGCCCCGGGACAGCTCTAATCACAGATACGCAGTATTTT.